The entry below gives a single T cell receptor beta chain sequence along with its context. The sample is drawn from a study of OX40 agonist ivuxolimab in advanced cancers. Per the germline V gene, CDR1 is SGHAT and CDR2 is FQNNGV. The CDR3 runs to 12 residues. Deletions cut 3 bases from V and 9 bases from J, with 9 bases between. TCRdb keeps only in-frame clones here, not all; method: immunoSEQ multiplex PCR. The sample consists of about 38,000 clones, 87% of them appearing once. The sample was CD4+ or CD8+ T cells sorted from blood, taken in a trial of the OX40 agonist ivuxolimab. The rearrangement uses TRBV11-2 and TRBJ2-1; D assignment may be TRBD1 or TRBD2 (5 bases each). This TCR came from an adult with an advanced solid tumor such as melanoma, head and neck, liver or kidney cancer. The CDR3 spells CASSFWGSEQFF. CDR3 nucleotides: TGTGCCAGCAGCTTCTGGGGGAGTGAGCAGTTCTTC.